The rows below give T cell receptor beta chains drawn from one sample of a study of T cell clones after liver transplantation. Assay used: immunoSEQ multiplex PCR; TCRdb lists only in-frame clones, some missing. Among 75,000 to 100,000 clones listed, roughly four fifths were seen once. The sample consisted of CD4+ T cells from blood, taken 45 to 46 months after liver transplant. These receptors were collected from a human patient who received a liver transplant. The T cells may partly be graft donor cells. CDR3s include the opening cysteine and the closing phenylalanine or tryptophan. D genes are given only for firm matches. The listing skips clone size in some rows; elsewhere it reads once, few, many or a size class.

>-|-|TRBJ1-5|TRBV20-1
TGCAGTGCTCCTTCATCCAAACTTCAGCATTTT
CSAPSSKLQHF
>-|-|TRBJ2-5|TRBV5-1
TGCGCCAGCAGCTGGAAGGGGCAGGGTTTGGGGGAGACCCAGTACTTC
CASSWKGQGLGETQYF
>few|-|TRBJ2-1|TRBV7-9
TGTGCCAGCAGCTTCGAACTGTTCAATGAGCAGTTCTTC
CASSFELFNEQFF
>-|-|TRBJ2-7|TRBV6-5
TGTGCCAGCAGCAAGACAGGACCGCGAAGGGAGCAGTACTTC
CASSKTGPRREQYF
>-|TRBD1|TRBJ2-7|TRBV4-1
TGCGCCAGCAGCCCACCGGACAGGGAATACTACGAGCAGTACTTC
CASSPPDREYYEQYF
>-|TRBD1|TRBJ1-1|TRBV5-4
TGTGCCAGCAGCTTGGGACAGGGGGTCGTCACTGAAGCTTTCTTT
CASSLGQGVVTEAFF
>-|-|TRBJ2-2|TRBV18
TGTGCCAGCTCACCGGTCGGTCCCCGGGAGCTGTTTTTT
CASSPVGPRELFF
>-|-|TRBJ2-7|TRBV6-5
TGTGCCAGCAGTTACTCTCCAGACCGACGGTGGGAGCAGTACTTC
CASSYSPDRRWEQYF
>-|TRBD1|TRBJ1-4|TRBV28
TGTGCCAGCAGCTCGCCGGGACAGGGACCTAATGAAAAACTGTTTTTT
CASSSPGQGPNEKLFF
>-|-|TRBJ2-5|TRBV15
TGTGCCACCAGCAGAGATAGGGGAGAAGAGACCCAGTACTTC
CATSRDRGEETQYF
>few|-|TRBJ2-3|TRBV15
TGTGCCACCAGCAAAACCAGAGGACCCACAGATACGCAGTATTTT
CATSKTRGPTDTQYF
>-|-|TRBJ2-7|TRBV29-1
TGCAGCGTTGAAATGGGCCCGACACAAGAGCAGTACTTC
CSVEMGPTQEQYF
>-|TRBD1|TRBJ2-3|TRBV28
TGTGCCACCGGGACAGAGACAGATACGCAGTATTTT
CATGTETDTQYF
>-|-|TRBJ2-3|TRBV6-5
TGTGCCAGCACCCTTTCGGACAGCACAGATACGCAGTATTTT
CASTLSDSTDTQYF
>-|TRBD2|TRBJ2-5|TRBV5-1
TGCGCCAGCAGCTTGGCCATGTTGGCGGGAGGCCGGGAGACCCAGTACTTC
CASSLAMLAGGRETQYF
>-|-|TRBJ1-1|TRBV11-2
TGTGCCAGCAGCTTTCCCCAGATGGGAATCACTGAAGCTTTCTTT
CASSFPQMGITEAFF
>once|TRBD2|TRBJ2-1|TRBV5-1
TGCGCCAGCTATGGACTAGCGGGATTGAATGAGCAGTTCTTC
CASYGLAGLNEQFF
>few|TRBD2|TRBJ2-1|TRBV9
TGTGCCAGCAGCGTAGCTCTACTAGCGGTTTACAATGAGCAGTTCTTC
CASSVALLAVYNEQFF
>-|-|TRBJ1-4|TRBV6-1
TGTGCCAGCAGTGAATTTCAAATACCTAATGAAAAACTGTTTTTT
CASSEFQIPNEKLFF
>-|-|TRBJ2-2|TRBV27
TGTGCCAGCAGTTTGAGGATTACGAACACCGGGGAGCTGTTTTTT
CASSLRITNTGELFF
>once|-|TRBJ2-7|TRBV27
TGTGCCAGCAGTTTACGGGTATCGGCCTACGAGCAGTACTTC
CASSLRVSAYEQYF
>few|TRBD2|TRBJ2-7|TRBV28
TGTGCCAGCCAGAGCGGGAGTACATCCTACGAGCAGTACTTC
CASQSGSTSYEQYF
>-|-|TRBJ2-5|TRBV5-1
TGCGCCAGCAGCCCGCACCGACAAGAGACCCAGTACTTC
CASSPHRQETQYF
>-|-|TRBJ2-7|TRBV6-5
TGTGCCAGCAGTTACAGGCCGTTCAGCCACGAGCAGTACTTC
CASSYRPFSHEQYF
>-|TRBD1|TRBJ2-7|TRBV10-3
TGTGCCATCAGCGACCGGGACAGGGACTATGTGGAACAGTACTTC
CAISDRDRDYVEQYF
>-|TRBD1|TRBJ1-1|TRBV5-1
TGCGCCAGCAGCCTGATTTTTGGGACAGTAAACACTGAAGCTTTCTTT
CASSLIFGTVNTEAFF
>-|-|TRBJ2-2|TRBV28
TGTGCCAGCAGTTTTCCCGGGGAGCTGTTTTTT
CASSFPGELFF
>once|-|TRBJ2-7|TRBV28
TGTGCCACCCCCTGCGACAGCGTGGGACCCTTATACGAGCAGTACTTC
CATPCDSVGPLYEQYF
>-|-|TRBJ2-7|TRBV29-1
TGCAGCGTTAGACCGACTTCCTACGAGCAGTACTTC
CSVRPTSYEQYF